The entry that follows covers one T cell receptor (beta chain) sequence. TCRdb's copy holds only in-frame clones and misses some; the assay was immunoSEQ multiplex PCR. The table has some 340,000 clones, about 85% seen once. V was shortened by 2 bases and J by 1 base, with 6 bases between the two germline ends. The germline gives CDR1 SGHRS, CDR2 YFSETQ. This CDR3 comprises 14 residues. Regarding treatment: some 20 received Ad26.COV2.S at low or high dose, single or two shots; several received placebo; per-sample allocation not given. Collection of the samples took place on day 63 after the first injection of vaccine or placebo. This sample is part of a study of Ad26.COV2.S vaccination and SARS-CoV-2 variants. Study-level information: Once or twice, 56 days apart, Ad26.COV2.S was delivered intramuscularly.

The sequenced sample was peripheral blood, obtained in a trial of Ad26.COV2.S vaccine versus placebo. This clonotype was obtained from a person between 18 and 60 years old who received the Ad26.COV2.S COVID-19 vaccine or a placebo. This chain uses TRBV5-1 with TRBJ2-2; D is unclear. DNA of the CDR3: TGCGCCAGCAGCTTTCAGGTGAACACCGGGGAGCTGTTTTTT. Its translation: CASSFQVNTGELFF.